This T cell receptor (beta chain) comes out of a study of cytomegalovirus exposure and HLA in healthy donors. The germline V gene has CDR1 LNHDA and CDR2 SQIVND (reference sequence). The length of the CDR3 is 17 residues. J lost 2 bases, V lost 4 bases, and 11 bases had no gene match. This table comes from immunoSEQ multiplex PCR, and its TCRdb copy is limited to in-frame clones, with some not included. Of fewer than 90,000 clones listed, 90% to 96% are singletons. This rearrangement joins TRBV19 to TRBJ1-2; 9 positions agree with TRBD1. Sequences were obtained from PBMCs. This receptor was obtained from a man aged 18 to 35 in good health and CMV-seropositive. The CDR3 here is CASSKQGAETANYGYTF. The CDR3 DNA reads TGTGCCAGTAGTAAACAGGGGGCAGAAACGGCGAACTATGGCTACACCTTC.